These T cell receptor beta chains were read from a single sample in a study of blood T cell repertoires in COVID-19. Libraries were prepared by immunoSEQ multiplex PCR; TCRdb keeps only in-frame clonotypes and omits some of them. The table records about 92,000 clones, roughly 80% of them present only once. The sequenced sample was peripheral blood. The receptors here all came from a woman between 70 and 85 years old with acute or convalescent COVID-19. The CDR3 runs from the conserved cysteine through the conserved F or W. The D gene is left open where the match is weak. A clone size is listed for some rows: how often the clone was seen (once, few, many), or a class if it is expanded.

TRBV15	TRBD1	-	TRBJ2-7	CATSRTQGVEQYF	TGTGCCACCAGCAGGACGCAGGGGGTCGAGCAGTACTTC
TRBV19	-	-	TRBJ1-3	CASSSPRSQTGNTIYF	TGTGCCAGTAGTTCCCCACGGAGCCAGACCGGAAACACCATATATTTT
TRBV5-6	-	-	TRBJ1-2	CASSLGRGDGYTF	TGTGCCAGCAGCTTAGGTCGGGGTGATGGCTACACCTTC
TRBV2	TRBD1	few	TRBJ1-2	CASGGDRGNYGYTF	TGTGCCAGCGGGGGGGACAGGGGGAACTATGGCTACACCTTC
TRBV5-1	-	few	TRBJ2-7	CASSPEGQWPYEQYF	TGCGCCAGCAGCCCAGAAGGACAATGGCCCTACGAGCAGTACTTC
TRBV5-1	-	-	TRBJ1-1	CASSLARVNTEAFF	TGCGCCAGCAGCTTGGCCAGGGTGAACACTGAAGCTTTCTTT
TRBV10-3	TRBD1	-	TRBJ2-5	CAISGQGVLETQYF	TGTGCCATCAGTGGACAGGGGGTTTTGGAGACCCAGTACTTC
TRBV4-3	TRBD1	-	TRBJ2-3	CASSQVWQGVSTDTQYF	TGCGCCAGCAGCCAAGTATGGCAGGGGGTCAGCACAGATACGCAGTATTTT
TRBV2	-	few	TRBJ1-2	CASQTWGGSYGYTF	TGTGCCAGCCAGACGTGGGGGGGGAGCTATGGCTACACCTTC
TRBV6-5	-	-	TRBJ1-6	CASSYGQGLGSPLHF	TGTGCCAGCAGTTATGGCCAGGGGTTGGGATCACCCCTCCACTTT
TRBV29-1	-	once	TRBJ2-7	CSVRTGTIYEQYF	TGCAGCGTGAGAACCGGGACAATCTACGAGCAGTACTTC
TRBV6-6	TRBD1	-	TRBJ2-4	CASSSGTALAKNIQYF	TGTGCCAGCAGTTCAGGGACAGCTCTAGCCAAAAACATTCAGTACTTC
TRBV20-1	-	few	TRBJ2-3	CSASLDSAADTQYF	TGCAGTGCTAGTCTGGACTCCGCTGCAGATACGCAGTATTTT
TRBV12-3/TRBV12-4	-	once	TRBJ1-6	CASSAQGTPLHF	TGTGCCAGCAGTGCCCAGGGGACACCCCTCCACTTT
TRBV7-2	TRBD2	-	TRBJ2-2	CASSLDRGRNTGELFF	TGTGCCAGCAGCTTAGATCGCGGGAGAAACACCGGGGAGCTGTTTTTT
TRBV13	-	-	TRBJ2-5	CASSLQGLETQYF	TGTGCCAGCAGCTTACAGGGGCTGGAGACCCAGTACTTC
TRBV24-1	TRBD2	-	TRBJ2-1	CATSEQTSGSHNEQFF	TGTGCCACCAGTGAACAGACTAGCGGGAGCCACAATGAGCAGTTCTTC
TRBV5-1	TRBD2	many	TRBJ2-3	CASRALAGANTQYF	TGCGCCAGCAGGGCGCTAGCGGGAGCCAATACGCAGTATTTT
TRBV28	-	few	TRBJ1-4	CASTRRPREKLFF	TGTGCCAGCACCAGGCGCCCTCGTGAAAAACTGTTTTTT
TRBV27	TRBD1	-	TRBJ2-2	CASSSRQGGTGELFF	TGTGCCAGCAGTTCCCGACAGGGGGGGACCGGGGAGCTGTTTTTT
TRBV20-1	-	-	TRBJ1-6	CSASVSREGSPLHF	TGCAGTGCTAGTGTCTCCCGGGAGGGTTCACCCCTCCACTTT
TRBV12-3/TRBV12-4	-	-	TRBJ1-6	CASSLEPDSPLHF	TGTGCCAGCAGTTTAGAACCGGATTCACCCCTCCACTTT
TRBV13	TRBD2	-	TRBJ2-3	CASSFLAGGTSTDTQYF	TGTGCCAGCAGCTTTCTAGCGGGGGGCACTAGCACAGATACGCAGTATTTT
TRBV28	-	-	TRBJ1-6	CASSLDTPSYNSPLHF	TGTGCCAGCAGTTTAGATACACCTTCCTATAATTCACCCCTCCACTTT
TRBV6-5	-	-	TRBJ2-7	CASRVPDSNYEQYF	TGTGCCAGCAGGGTTCCCGACAGCAACTACGAGCAGTACTTC
TRBV19	-	-	TRBJ2-1	CASSIARGRGDEQFF	TGTGCCAGTAGTATAGCCCGGGGGAGAGGGGATGAGCAGTTCTTC
TRBV7-9	-	-	TRBJ2-1	CASSLLAPSSYNEQFF	TGTGCCAGCAGCTTGCTAGCGCCGAGCTCCTACAATGAGCAGTTCTTC
TRBV9	-	-	TRBJ2-2	CASSGRVGRSLNTGELFF	TGTGCCAGCAGCGGACGAGTGGGGAGGAGCTTGAACACCGGGGAGCTGTTTTTT
TRBV3-1/TRBV3-2	-	-	TRBJ2-5	CASSPSQQGTQYF	TGTGCCAGCAGCCCATCGCAGCAGGGGACCCAGTACTTC
TRBV27	TRBD2	-	TRBJ2-1	CASSLIPFEGGSYNEQFF	TGTGCCAGCAGTTTAATACCCTTCGAGGGCGGGAGCTACAATGAGCAGTTCTTC
TRBV5-4	-	-	TRBJ2-2	CASSLGGTGELFF	TGTGCCAGCAGCTTAGGAGGCACCGGGGAGCTGTTTTTT
TRBV7-9	-	-	TRBJ2-7	CASSSSRDSYEQYF	TGTGCCAGCAGCTCCTCGAGAGACTCCTACGAGCAGTACTTC
TRBV6-4	TRBD2	-	TRBJ2-1	CASSDSVAGGNNEQFF	TGTGCCAGCAGTGACTCGGTAGCGGGAGGGAATAATGAGCAGTTCTTC
TRBV7-2	TRBD1	-	TRBJ1-2	CASSPGTGYNYGYTF	TGTGCCAGCAGCCCGGGGACAGGGTATAACTATGGCTACACCTTC
TRBV19	-	-	TRBJ1-2	CASSPQKQGVGYTF	TGTGCCAGTAGCCCTCAGAAACAGGGAGTCGGCTACACCTTC
TRBV3-1/TRBV3-2	TRBD1	-	TRBJ2-7	CASSRGTASYEQYF	TGTGCCAGCAGTCGAGGGACAGCCTCCTACGAGCAGTACTTC
TRBV6-5	-	-	TRBJ2-7	CASRTLLRVSEQYF	TGTGCCAGCAGGACGCTACTACGGGTTAGCGAGCAGTACTTC
TRBV12-3/TRBV12-4	-	-	TRBJ1-1	CASSLYSNTEAFF	TGTGCCAGCAGTTTATACAGTAACACTGAAGCTTTCTTT
TRBV3-1/TRBV3-2	-	once	TRBJ1-1	CASSQDPKSTEAFF	TGTGCCAGCAGCCAAGATCCCAAGAGTACTGAAGCTTTCTTT
TRBV30	-	once	TRBJ1-1	CAWSVRTNTEAFF	TGTGCCTGGAGTGTACGGACTAACACTGAAGCTTTCTTT
TRBV5-4	-	many	TRBJ1-2	CASSLAGGYGYTF	TGTGCCAGCAGCTTGGCCGGAGGGTATGGCTACACCTTC
TRBV28	TRBD2	-	TRBJ2-6	CASSLILAGGSSSGANVLTF	TGTGCCAGCAGTTTAATTCTAGCGGGAGGTTCGAGCTCTGGGGCCAACGTCCTGACTTTC
TRBV28	TRBD2	few	TRBJ2-2	CASLLGAGGGTGELFF	TGTGCCAGCCTTCTTGGAGCGGGAGGGGGCACCGGGGAGCTGTTTTTT
TRBV7-8	TRBD2	-	TRBJ2-5	CASSLVLAGGQTQYF	TGTGCCAGCAGCTTAGTTCTAGCGGGGGGGCAGACCCAGTACTTC
TRBV6-5	-	-	TRBJ2-1	CASRRRGTTGEQFF	TGTGCCAGCAGACGCCGGGGCACTACAGGGGAGCAGTTCTTC
TRBV12-3/TRBV12-4	-	once	TRBJ1-4	CASRVKGDEKLFF	TGTGCCAGCAGGGTAAAGGGGGACGAAAAACTGTTTTTT
TRBV10-3	-	-	TRBJ1-5	CAITRGRFQPQHF	TGTGCCATCACCCGCGGGAGGTTTCAGCCCCAGCATTTT
TRBV7-2	TRBD2	-	TRBJ2-1	CASSFSSGELRYNEQFF	TGTGCCAGCAGCTTTTCGAGCGGGGAGCTCAGGTACAATGAGCAGTTCTTC
TRBV2	TRBD1	-	TRBJ1-2	CASSDLRGLGGYTF	TGTGCCAGCAGTGATTTAAGGGGGCTGGGAGGCTACACCTTC
TRBV9	TRBD2	-	TRBJ2-1	CASSVVLAGVNEQFF	TGTGCCAGCAGCGTAGTTTTAGCGGGGGTCAATGAGCAGTTCTTC
TRBV2	-	-	TRBJ1-2	CASSETRAIGYGYTF	TGTGCCAGCAGTGAAACCCGAGCGATAGGCTATGGCTACACCTTC
TRBV2	-	-	TRBJ1-3	CASRGLGWSGNTIYF	TGTGCCAGCAGAGGACTCGGGTGGTCTGGAAACACCATATATTTT
TRBV30	-	once	TRBJ1-2	CAWSVPGTGGYTF	TGTGCCTGGAGTGTACCAGGGACTGGTGGCTACACCTTC
TRBV4-3	-	-	TRBJ1-3	CASSQVQGGSTIYF	TGCGCCAGCAGCCAAGTACAGGGTGGTTCCACCATATATTTT
TRBV7-8	TRBD2	once	TRBJ2-7	CASSLAGLAGVYEQYF	TGTGCCAGCAGCTTAGCCGGACTAGCGGGGGTCTACGAGCAGTACTTC
TRBV12-3/TRBV12-4	TRBD2	-	TRBJ2-3	CASSKAGPDTQYF	TGTGCCAGCAGCAAAGCGGGACCAGATACGCAGTATTTT